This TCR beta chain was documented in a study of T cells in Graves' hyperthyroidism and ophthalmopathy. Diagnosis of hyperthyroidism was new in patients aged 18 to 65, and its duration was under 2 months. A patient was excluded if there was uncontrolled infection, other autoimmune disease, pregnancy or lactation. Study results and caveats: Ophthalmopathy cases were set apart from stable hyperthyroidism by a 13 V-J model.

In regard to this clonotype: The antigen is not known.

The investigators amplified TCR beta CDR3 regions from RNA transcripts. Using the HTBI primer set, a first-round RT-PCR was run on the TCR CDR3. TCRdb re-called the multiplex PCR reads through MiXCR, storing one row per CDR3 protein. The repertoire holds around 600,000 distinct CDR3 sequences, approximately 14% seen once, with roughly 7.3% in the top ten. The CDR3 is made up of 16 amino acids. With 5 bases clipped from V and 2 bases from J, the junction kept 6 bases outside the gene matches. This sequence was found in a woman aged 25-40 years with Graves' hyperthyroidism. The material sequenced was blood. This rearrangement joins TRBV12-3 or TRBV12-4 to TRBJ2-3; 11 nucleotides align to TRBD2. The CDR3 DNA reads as TGTGCCAGCAGTCGAGGGACTAGCGGTTACACAGATACGCAGTATTTT. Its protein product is CASSRGTSGYTDTQYF.